This TCR beta chain originates from a study of blood T cells in healthy people across ages. Overall study results and limits: A greater number of naive CD4+ cells and higher diversity distinguished long-lived donors from aged donors.

Primed by a sample-barcoded 5' primer and a J-beta primer mix, a second PCR proceeded for 7 to 11 cycles. TCRdb passed the 5' RACE reads through MiXCR, listing each CDR3 protein once. The table lists about a million distinct CDR3 sequences, 40% to 60% of them singletons. V trimming: 7 bases; J trimming: 10 bases; junction bases outside the gene matches: 8. Germline-derived CDR1 and CDR2 are SQVTM and ANQGSEA. This CDR3 has 12 amino acids. Isolated PBMCs totaled at least 6.5 million in each sample. About this clonotype: What it binds is unknown.

J is TRBJ2-7 and V is TRBV29-1; 12 bases match TRBD2. Sequenced: blood. The origin of this receptor is a man aged 25 to 40 in good health. The CDR3 coding sequence is TGCAGCGATGGGACTAGCGGGTGGTCCCAGTACTTC. Translated, it gives CSDGTSGWSQYF.